A single sample gave rise to the 26 T cell receptor beta chains below, sequenced in a study of cytomegalovirus exposure and HLA in healthy donors. Only in-frame clones appear in the TCRdb table, and some are missing; sequencing was by immunoSEQ multiplex PCR. The table shows about 43,000 clones, with roughly 92% occurring only once. The sample was PBMCs. These receptors came from a man between 18 and 29 years old in good health and CMV-seronegative.

V is TRBV19 and J is TRBJ2-3; 10 bases line up with TRBD2. Germline V CDR1 and CDR2: LNHDA, SQIVND (reference sequence). With 8 bases clipped from V and 3 bases from J, the junction kept 17 bases outside the gene matches. This CDR3 has 18 amino acids. The CDR3 loop is CASGRGLAGGMRTDTQYF. In DNA, the CDR3 is TGTGCCAGTGGTCGGGGATTAGCGGGAGGAATGAGAACAGATACGCAGTATTTT.

The chain joins TRBV7-6 to TRBJ1-5; TRBD1 matches at 8 bases. The CDR3 extends over 14 amino acids. V gave up 1 base and J gave up 4 bases; unmatched junction bases: 0. CDR1 is SGHVS and CDR2 is FNYEAQ in the germline V gene. CDR3: CASSLDRGNQPQHF. In nucleotides, the CDR3 is TGTGCCAGCAGCTTAGACAGGGGGAATCAGCCCCAGCATTTT.

The chain is built from TRBV19 and TRBJ1-1; D gene unclear. Trimming took 4 bases from V and 3 from J, leaving 9 bases between them. The CDR3 runs to 13 residues. From germline, CDR1 is LNHDA and CDR2 SQIVND (reference sequence). The CDR3 sequence is CASSTVPYTEAFF. As DNA, the CDR3 is TGTGCCAGTAGTACGGTCCCTTACACTGAAGCTTTCTTT. The full variable domain, its missing parts supplied by reference TRBV19 and TRBJ1-1, is DGGITQSPKYLFRKEGQNVTLSCEQNLNHDAMYWYRQDPGQGLRLIYYSQIVNDFQKGDIAEGYSVSREKKESFPLTVTSAQKNPTAFYLCASSTVPYTEAFFGQGTRLTVV.

The chain recombines TRBV14 with TRBJ2-1, with 7 positions matching TRBD2. The ends lost 0 bases at V and 0 bases at J; junction bases unmatched: 8. This CDR3 is 18 amino acids long. Germline CDR1 SGHDN, CDR2 FVKESK. The CDR3 nucleotides are TGTGCCAGCAGCCAAGAGGGTCTACTAGCGCACTCCTACAATGAGCAGTTCTTC. This codes for CASSQEGLLAHSYNEQFF. The whole variable domain, filled in from reference TRBV14 and TRBJ2-1, reads EAGVTQFPSHSVIEKGQTVTLRCDPISGHDNLYWYRRVMGKEIKFLLHFVKESKQDESGMPNNRFLAERTGGTYSTLKVQPAELEDSGVYFCASSQEGLLAHSYNEQFFGPGTRLTVL.

There are a few counts of this clone. V is TRBV6-5 and J is TRBJ2-2; a possible D gene is TRBD2 (6 bases). Trimming stripped 8 bases from V and 7 bases from J, with 14 bases between. CDR1 MNHEY and CDR2 SVGAGI come from the germline V gene. This CDR3 contains 13 residues. CDR3 coding DNA: TGTGCCAGCGGGCAAATGGGGGGCGGGGAGCTGTTTTTT. Amino acid sequence: CASGQMGGGELFF.

The rearrangement joins TRBV2 to TRBJ1-5; 7 bases line up with TRBD1. From germline, CDR1 is SNHLY and CDR2 FYNNEI. The CDR3 totals 14 residues. The V segment lost 1 base and the J segment 6 bases; nucleotides outside the gene matches: 3. The CDR3 loop is CASSEGQGGQPQHF. The CDR3, as DNA: TGTGCCAGCAGTGAAGGGCAGGGGGGTCAGCCCCAGCATTTT.

The chain has TRBV18 and TRBJ2-1; D remains unclear. The V and J ends lost 3 bases and 0 bases respectively, with 12 bases between them. This CDR3 region has 16 residues. Germline CDR1 reads KGHSH; CDR2 reads LQKENI. The CDR3 nucleotides read TGTGCCAGCTCACCTCCGGTTGCGAGCTCCTACAATGAGCAGTTCTTC. Translating it yields CASSPPVASSYNEQFF.

The chain couples TRBV5-1 to TRBJ2-3; the D gene is possibly TRBD1 (6 bases). The CDR3 runs 17 residues. The ends were cut back, 2 bases at V and 0 bases at J, with 16 bases in the middle. Germline CDR1 SGHRS, CDR2 YFSETQ. The CDR3 DNA follows: TGCGCCAGCAGCTTCTTTTCTTCAGGGGCTAGCACAGATACGCAGTATTTT. Translation: CASSFFSSGASTDTQYF.

This clone was picked up one time. This chain joins TRBV6-6 and TRBJ2-1; 9 nucleotides agree with TRBD2. There are 16 residues in the CDR3. V was pared by 2 bases and J by 0 bases, with 2 bases of the junction left unmatched. Germline V CDR1 and CDR2: MNHNY, SVGAGI (reference sequence). CDR3 residues: CASSYRGLASYNEQFF. CDR3 coding DNA: TGTGCCAGCAGTTACCGGGGACTAGCCTCCTACAATGAGCAGTTCTTC.

The chain combines TRBV27 with TRBJ2-7; TRBD1 aligns across 10 bases. Trimming removed 5 bases from V and 5 bases from J; junction bases left unmatched: 15. In germline, CDR1 is MNHEY, CDR2 SMNVEV (reference sequence). The CDR3 length is 17 residues. The CDR3 DNA sequence: TGTGCCAGCAGTCCCCTGGCCCAGGGACAGGGGAGAAACGAGCAGTACTTC. Protein product: CASSPLAQGQGRNEQYF.

In its sample, this clone was seen a few times. The chain recombines TRBV27 with TRBJ2-7; weak D call: TRBD2 (5 bases). V lost 7 bases and J 3 bases, leaving 13 bases between the germline ends. This CDR3 comprises 13 residues. Germline CDR1 reads MNHEY; CDR2 reads SMNVEV (reference sequence). CDR3 in DNA: TGTGCCAGCACCGCCACACTAGGCTACGAGCAGTACTTC. Its protein product is CASTATLGYEQYF.

The chain joins TRBV6-5 to TRBJ1-2, with D possibly being TRBD1 (6 bases). V gave up 5 bases and J gave up 8 bases, with 21 bases separating them. CDR1 is MNHEY and CDR2 is SVGAGI in the germline V gene. The CDR3 has 15 amino acids. The CDR3 protein is CASSAADTGFWGYTF. The CDR3 region has the DNA TGTGCCAGCAGTGCCGCTGATACAGGGTTTTGGGGCTACACCTTC.

J is TRBJ2-7 and V is TRBV7-6; 9 positions match TRBD2. The J segment lost 6 bases and the V segment lost 0 bases, leaving 12 bases of the junction unmatched. CDR1 and CDR2 from the germline V gene are SGHVS and FNYEAQ. This CDR3 is 17 amino acids long. This chain's CDR3 is CASSLATSGTFLGEQYF. The CDR3 DNA reads TGTGCCAGCAGCTTAGCGACTAGCGGCACCTTCCTAGGCGAGCAGTACTTC.

The CDR3 reads CASSGTGPETQYF. CDR3 sequence (DNA): TGCGCCAGCAGCGGGACAGGCCCAGAGACCCAGTACTTC. The V call is TRBV5-1, the J call TRBJ2-5, with TRBD1 matching 8 bases. V shed 4 bases and J 4 bases; nucleotides not matched to a gene: 3. This CDR3 has 13 residues. Germline assignment: CDR1 SGHRS and CDR2 YFSETQ.

CDR3 DNA sequence: TGTGCCAGCGAGAAAGGGGGGGCTGGTCAGCCCCAGCATTTT. This encodes CASEKGGAGQPQHF. V usage is TRBV28 and J usage is TRBJ1-5; D possibly corresponds to TRBD1 (6 bases). The ends were cut back, 8 bases at V and 6 bases at J, with 17 bases in the middle. Germline values: CDR1 MDHEN, CDR2 SYDVKM. The CDR3 has 14 amino acids.

This clone was seen only once. V and J are TRBV18 and TRBJ1-2, with TRBD1 matching 10 bases. CDR3 length equals 16 residues. Unmatched junction bases numbered 12, after V lost 3 bases and J lost 8 bases. Germline V gene sequence: CDR1 KGHSH, CDR2 LQKENI. The CDR3 loop reads CASSPTGGAGSGGYTF. The DNA of the CDR3 is TGTGCCAGCTCACCGACAGGGGGCGCGGGTTCCGGAGGCTACACCTTC. Supplemented by reference TRBV18 and TRBJ1-2, the full variable domain reads NAGVMQNPRHLVRRRGQEARLRCSPMKGHSHVYWYRQLPEEGLKFMVYLQKENIIDESGMPKERFSAEFPKEGPSILRIQQVVRGDSAAYFCASSPTGGAGSGGYTFGSGTRLTVV.

This clone has only one observation. J is TRBJ2-3 and V is TRBV21-1; the table's D call TRBD2 went unverified against the DNA. TRBV21-1 is assigned pseudogene status. This CDR3 has 18 amino acids. Here the CDR3 reads CASSKRKAGGPFGDTQYF. In nucleotides, the CDR3 is TGTGCCAGCAGCAAAAGGAAGGCGGGGGGGCCCTTCGGAGATACGCAGTATTTT.

The CDR3 DNA reads TGTGCCAGCAGCTATTCGGCGGGTTCCTACGAGCAGTACTTC. Protein sequence: CASSYSAGSYEQYF. The chain is built from TRBV11-2 and TRBJ2-7, with D perhaps TRBD2 (5 bases). V lost 4 bases to trimming and J lost 1 base, with 11 bases between them. The CDR3 runs 14 residues. Germline-derived CDR1 and CDR2 are SGHAT and FQNNGV.

The V gene is TRBV2, the J gene TRBJ1-1; 7 bases align to TRBD1. Germline CDR1 is SNHLY and CDR2 is FYNNEI. The CDR3 totals 13 residues. V dropped 6 bases and J dropped 1; count of bases not matched to a gene: 2. CDR3 in amino acids: CASRGQPNTEAFF. CDR3 DNA sequence: TGTGCCAGCAGGGGACAGCCGAACACTGAAGCTTTCTTT.

The V call is TRBV2, the J call TRBJ1-5; D is unclear. The germline CDR1 and CDR2 sequences are SNHLY and FYNNEI. The ends were cut back, 6 bases at V and 9 bases at J, with 18 bases in the middle. The CDR3 has 14 amino acids. The CDR3 nucleotides are TGTGCCAGCAGCGAGGGTCACGGAGTGAGGCCCCAGCATTTT. This codes for CASSEGHGVRPQHF.

The chain uses TRBV11-2 and TRBJ2-7; D gene ambiguous. The CDR3 extends over 14 amino acids. CDR1 and CDR2 from the germline V gene are SGHAT and FQNNGV. V lost 0 bases and J lost 7, with 13 bases in between. The CDR3 region is CASSLEYSSGEQYF. For the CDR3, the DNA is TGTGCCAGCAGCTTAGAGTACAGCAGTGGGGAGCAGTACTTC.

The V and J genes are TRBV28 and TRBJ2-5; a possible D gene is TRBD2 (7 bases). Trimming left V 6 bases short and J 5 bases short, with 13 bases between. The CDR3 length is 13 residues. From germline, CDR1 is MDHEN and CDR2 SYDVKM. The CDR3 here is CASREGRGETQYF. In DNA form, the CDR3 reads TGTGCCAGCAGGGAAGGGAGGGGGGAGACCCAGTACTTC.

The chain carries TRBV28 and TRBJ2-3; D is undetermined. Per germline, CDR1 MDHEN and CDR2 SYDVKM. The CDR3 has 18 residues. V was clipped by 5 bases and J by 1 base, with 22 bases between them. In DNA, the CDR3 is TGTGCCAGCAGTCCCCCGCTTTTTCTAGTAGAACGCACAGATACGCAGTATTTT. Amino acids: CASSPPLFLVERTDTQYF.

This clone showed up just once. The gene calls are TRBV7-2 and TRBJ2-3, with 9 nucleotides matching TRBD1. Germline lookup yields CDR1 SGHTA and CDR2 FQGNSA. V shed 1 base, J shed 3 bases, and the junction held 2 bases outside the gene matches. This CDR3 has 15 residues. Here the CDR3 reads CASSLEGQGTDTQYF. DNA of the CDR3: TGTGCCAGCAGCTTAGAGGGACAGGGTACAGATACGCAGTATTTT. The variable domain in full, completed from reference TRBV7-2 and TRBJ2-3, reads GAGVSQSPSNKVTEKGKDVELRCDPISGHTALYWYRQSLGQGLEFLIYFQGNSAPDKSGLPSDRFSAERTGGSVSTLTIQRTQQEDSAVYLCASSLEGQGTDTQYFGPGTRLTVL.

This chain joins TRBV2 and TRBJ1-1, with TRBD1 identical over 9 bases. Trimming took 7 bases from V and 4 from J; bases not matched to a gene: 10. The CDR3 contains 15 residues. Germline-derived CDR1 and CDR2 are SNHLY and FYNNEI. The CDR3 bases are TGTGCCAGCAAGAATACCGGGACAGGGTCCACTGAAGCTTTCTTT. Translated, it gives CASKNTGTGSTEAFF.

This chain joins TRBV7-9 and TRBJ1-6; the D gene is possibly TRBD1 (6 bases). CDR1 is SEHNR and CDR2 is FQNEAQ in the germline V gene (reference sequence). The V end lost 2 bases, the J end lost 7 bases, and 12 bases lay between the germline ends. The CDR3 runs to 15 residues. In nucleotides, the CDR3 is TGTGCCAGCAGCTTATCAAGGGGGAGAAATTCACCCCTCCACTTT. Encoded protein: CASSLSRGRNSPLHF.